Listed below are T cell receptor beta chains from one sample, sequenced in a study of metastatic and nonmetastatic thyroid tumors. TCRdb reprocessed the PCR reads using MiXCR. The table shows under 8,000 clones, with roughly 35% occurring only once. Material: adjacent normal tissue. The receptor set was obtained from a female donor with papillary thyroid cancer or a benign thyroid nodule (not recorded which). Some clones in this sample may be carry-over from other donors' samples. The CDR3 runs from the conserved cysteine through the conserved F or W. A D gene is named only where the DNA matches it firmly. Where a row states a size, it is once, few, many or the class of an expanded clone; other rows omit it.

d_call,j_call,v_call,clone_size,cdr3_aa,cdr3_nt
.,TRBJ2-1,TRBV27,few,CASSLFSPGDNEQFF,TGTGCCAGCAGTTTATTTAGCCCCGGGGACAATGAGCAGTTCTTC
.,TRBJ1-5,TRBV20-1,.,CSARDSGETDQPQHF,TGCAGTGCTAGAGATTCAGGGGAAACGGATCAGCCCCAGCATTTT
.,TRBJ1-1,TRBV5-1,.,CASSLSGARMNTEAFF,TGCGCCAGCAGCTTGAGCGGGGCCCGTATGAACACTGAAGCTTTCTTT
TRBD1,TRBJ1-2,TRBV30,.,CAWRPTGGGYGYTF,TGTGCCTGGAGACCGACAGGGGGAGGGTATGGCTACACCTTC
.,TRBJ2-5,TRBV14,few,CASSQELGGLGETQYF,TGTGCCAGCAGCCAAGAGTTAGGAGGTCTTGGAGAGACCCAGTACTTC
.,TRBJ2-7,TRBV7-8,few,CASSFYGTTSYEQYF,TGTGCCAGCAGCTTTTACGGGACCACCTCCTACGAGCAGTACTTC
TRBD1,TRBJ2-7,TRBV20-1,.,CSAPRDRGPSYERYF,TGCAGTGCTCCACGGGACAGGGGGCCTTCCTACGAGCGGTACTTC
.,TRBJ2-7,TRBV18,.,CASSPPVGYEQYF,TGTGCCAGCTCACCACCAGTAGGATACGAGCAGTACTTC
.,TRBJ1-2,TRBV6-2/TRBV6-3,once,CASSSLRSRFASNCGCTF,TGTGCCAGCAGTTCACTACGGTCCCGCTTCGCCTCTAACTGTGGCTGCACCTTC
.,TRBJ1-4,TRBV18,.,CASSPSIGQSTNEKLFF,TGTGCCAGCTCACCAAGCATTGGACAGTCAACTAATGAAAAACTGTTTTTT
TRBD1,TRBJ2-7,TRBV20-1,.,CSARGGTGGYEQYF,TGCAGTGCTAGGGGAGGGACAGGGGGTTACGAGCAGTACTTC
TRBD1,TRBJ1-4,TRBV20-1,.,CTAGGTTTDIQFF,TGCACCGCAGGGGGCACTACGACAGACATTCAGTTTTTT
.,TRBJ1-1,TRBV7-9,medium-sized,CASSFALGTPKERNTEAFF,TGTGCCAGCAGCTTCGCATTAGGGACACCTAAAGAGAGGAACACTGAAGCTTTCTTT
.,TRBJ2-7,TRBV7-2,.,CASSHQRDEQYF,TGTGCCAGCAGCCACCAGCGCGACGAGCAGTACTTC
.,TRBJ2-2,TRBV5-1,once,CASSETGRELFF,TGCGCCAGCAGCGAAACAGGTCGGGAGCTGTTTTTT
TRBD2,TRBJ2-7,TRBV11-1,.,CASSSRTSGNYEQYF,TGTGCCAGCAGCTCCCGGACTAGCGGAAACTACGAGCAGTACTTC
.,TRBJ2-5,TRBV11-3,.,CASSHREGGRETQYF,TGTGCCAGCAGCCACAGGGAGGGAGGGCGAGAGACCCAGTACTTC
TRBD1,TRBJ2-3,TRBV12-5,.,CASGPTGGTDTQYF,TGTGCTAGTGGTCCGACAGGGGGCACAGATACGCAGTATTTT
.,TRBJ2-2,TRBV20-1,.,CSARERRPSGNTGELFF,TGCAGTGCTAGAGAAAGACGCCCCAGTGGGAACACCGGGGAGCTGTTTTTT
TRBD2,TRBJ2-1,TRBV11-2,.,CASSLEWLEWLADYNEQFF,TGTGCCAGCAGCTTAGAATGGCTGGAGTGGCTAGCGGACTACAATGAGCAGTTCTTC
TRBD1,TRBJ2-1,TRBV5-1,large,CASSAGTGNYNEQFF,TGCGCCAGCAGCGCCGGGACAGGGAACTACAATGAGCAGTTCTTC
.,TRBJ2-1,TRBV18,medium-sized,CASSPRVARDNEQFF,TGTGCCAGCTCACCCAGGGTAGCGAGGGACAATGAGCAGTTCTTC
.,TRBJ2-7,TRBV7-8,.,CASSLSGTYEQYF,TGTGCCAGCAGCTTATCTGGGACCTACGAGCAGTACTTC
.,TRBJ1-1,TRBV20-1,.,CSARPSTVNTEAFF,TGCAGTGCTAGGCCATCGACAGTGAACACTGAAGCTTTCTTT
.,TRBJ1-6,TRBV7-7,.,CASSLSLNSPLHF,TGTGCTAGCAGCTTATCCCTCAATTCACCCCTCCACTTT
TRBD1,TRBJ1-4,TRBV7-9,medium-sized,CASSLVSPGQVYNEKLFF,TGTGCCAGCAGCTTAGTCTCCCCGGGACAGGTCTATAATGAAAAACTGTTTTTT
.,TRBJ1-4,TRBV5-1,.,CASSPAGSTNEKLFF,TGCGCCAGCAGCCCCGCCGGCTCAACTAATGAAAAACTGTTTTTT
TRBD1,TRBJ2-7,TRBV11-3,few,CASSLGGTVEQYF,TGTGCCAGCAGCTTAGGAGGGACAGTAGAGCAGTACTTC